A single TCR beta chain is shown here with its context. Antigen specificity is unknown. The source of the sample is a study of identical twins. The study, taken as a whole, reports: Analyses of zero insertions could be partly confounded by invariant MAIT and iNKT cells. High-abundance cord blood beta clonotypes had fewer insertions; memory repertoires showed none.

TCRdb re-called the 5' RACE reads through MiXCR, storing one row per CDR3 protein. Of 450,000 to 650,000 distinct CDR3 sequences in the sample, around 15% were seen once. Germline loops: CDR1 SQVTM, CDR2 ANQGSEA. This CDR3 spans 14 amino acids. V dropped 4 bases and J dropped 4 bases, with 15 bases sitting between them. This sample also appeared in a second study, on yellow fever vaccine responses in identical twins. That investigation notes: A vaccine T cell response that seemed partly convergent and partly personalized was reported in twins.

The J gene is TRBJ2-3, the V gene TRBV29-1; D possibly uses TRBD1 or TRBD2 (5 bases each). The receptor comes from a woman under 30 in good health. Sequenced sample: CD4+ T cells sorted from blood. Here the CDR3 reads CSVAGAGNSDTQYF. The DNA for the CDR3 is TGCAGCGTTGCCGGGGCAGGGAACTCAGATACGCAGTATTTT.